This T cell receptor beta chain was captured in a study of CD8 T cells in Susac syndrome (dated by TCRdb to about 2019). In the study overall: Whether CD8+ T cell activation and differentiation in Susac syndrome was antigen driven was tested using repertoire sequencing.

The germline V and J ends show losses of 1 base and 0 bases respectively, and no gene match explains 3 bases of the junction. CDR1 and CDR2 are read off the germline V gene as MNHEY and SVGAGI. Measured from the cysteine to the phenylalanine, the CDR3 is 17 residues long. Only the CDR3 portion is preserved as DNA: 51 bases, with reading frame beginning at the first base. Overall study outcomes, separate from this receptor: The number of individuals in the TCR sequencing and HLA analysis was recognized as being relatively small.

Peripheral blood CD8+ and CD4+ T cells from healthy donors, Susac syndrome patients and multiple sclerosis patients were profiled using high-throughput TCR beta sequencing. Treatment-naive patients with stable or active relapsing-remitting disease fulfilling revised McDonald criteria were used as multiple sclerosis controls. CD8+ TEMRA cells were enriched by FACS, while bulk CD8+ and CD4+ T cells were purified by magnetic negative isolation. Blood was collected in EDTA tubes and processed within 24 hours, with PBMCs isolated through density gradient centrifugation. PBMCs intended for TCR sequencing were cryopreserved in liquid nitrogen and thawed later in a water bath at 37 degrees C. A purity of at least 90% was achieved for sorted or isolated CD4+, CD8+ and CD8+ TEMRA cells. RNA was extracted using the RNeasy kit, and roughly 0.45 to 1 microgram was reverse transcribed with random hexamers. The immunoSEQ multiplex PCR assay, covering 54 Vbeta and 13 Jbeta segments, was used to amplify TCR beta CDR3 regions. Bias from PCR amplification was corrected by using a synthetic template baseline for primer optimization and for computational correction. On the authors' methods: Reads were annotated to V, D and J genes according to IMGT and were analyzed with immunoSEQ Analyzer, with only productive sequences retained. To calculate clonality, Shannon entropy was normalized by log2 of the number of productive unique sequences and then subtracted from one. For each patient and control, public and private clones were evaluated among the 100 most prevalent clones. Clones were defined as Susac-specific when absent from the healthy and MS cohorts, from over a thousand published viral clones and from other ImmuneACCESS disease sequences. The raw public data were reprocessed by TCRdb itself: fastp quality trimming at Q25, MiXCR clonotype calling, in-frame beta chains only. Each CDR3 protein appears once, grouped with its most common genes and DNA. The V and J calls follow TCRdb's processing rather than the paper's. The table for this sample lists approximately 230,000 distinct CDR3 sequences; around 95% of them were counted only once. The top ten constitute 0.06% to 0.08% of the sample.

Of note for this clonotype: The antigen it recognizes is unknown. Base quality data are lacking; no much larger clone is found one base away.

The source of this sequence is a human donor with multiple sclerosis. The chain is encoded by TRBV6-5 joined to TRBJ1-2; TRBD1 agrees with 12 junctional bases. Sequenced: CD4+ T cells from PBMCs. The nucleotide sequence is TGTGCCAGCAGTTACTTGGGGACAGGGGGCGCTAACTATGGCTACACCTTC. Its product reads: CASSYLGTGGANYGYTF.